The clone carrying this T cell receptor (beta chain) was seen just once. Its antigen is unidentified. This sample stems from a study of OX40 agonist ivuxolimab in advanced cancers. Study summary: Past anti-PD-1, anti-PD-L1 or anti-CTLA-4 therapy was accepted, and 30% to 45% had received some. Findings and limits, study-wide: Mean expanded clone counts were higher in CD8+ than CD4+ T cells. Partly responding patients at 0.1-3.0 mg/kg showed some of the smallest clonal expansion. There was clonal expansion of CD4+ and CD8+ blood T cells by week 6 at 0.1 to 3.0 mg/kg.

Profiling relied on immunoSEQ multiplex PCR, and the TCRdb table lists in-frame clones only, not all of them. The sample shows 40,000 to 45,000 clones, 82% of them seen only once. Sequences were derived from CD4+ or CD8+ T cells sorted from blood, sampled in a trial of the OX40 agonist ivuxolimab. This TCR derives from an adult with an advanced solid tumor such as melanoma, head and neck, liver or kidney cancer.

CDR3 sequence: CASSPRALETQYF. The CDR3 DNA sequence: TGCGCCAGCAGCCCCAGGGCCCTAGAGACCCAGTACTTC. V gene TRBV4-1 combines with J gene TRBJ2-5; weak D call: TRBD1 (5 bases). Germline V CDR1 and CDR2: MGHRA, YSYEKL. This CDR3 is 13 amino acids long. V was clipped by 4 bases and J by 4 bases, with 10 bases between them.